A single sample gave rise to the 22 T cell receptor beta chains below, sequenced in a study of blood T cells in healthy people across ages. Combining a sample-barcoded 5' primer with a J-beta primer mix, a second PCR ran for roughly 6 to 11 cycles. TCRdb reanalysed the 5' RACE reads using MiXCR and keeps one entry per CDR3 protein. The sample contains around 1,500,000 distinct CDR3 sequences, 28% of which appear only once. Sequencing was done on a sample of blood. These receptors all come from a woman aged 25 to 39 in good health.

The rearrangement joins TRBV27 to TRBJ1-1, with 9 bases identical to TRBD1. The CDR3 has 15 amino acids. J lost 4 bases, V lost 5 bases, and 8 bases had no gene match. The germline gives CDR1 MNHEY, CDR2 SMNVEV (reference sequence). CDR3 nucleotide sequence: TGTGCCAGCAGTGGCGGCACAGGGGGCCGCACTGAAGCTTTCTTT. The encoded protein is CASSGGTGGRTEAFF.

Of note for this clonotype: Being one base from a much bigger clone, this may be a read error. J is TRBJ1-1 and V is TRBV2; TRBD1 is a possible D gene (6 bases). This CDR3 spans 13 amino acids. CDR1 SNHLY and CDR2 FYNNEI come from the germline V gene. The CDR3 sequence: CASSAGANAEAFF. The CDR3 bases are TGTGCCAGCAGTGCAGGGGCGAACGCTGAAGCTTTCTTT.

This clonotype was found a few times. The chain joins TRBV11-2 to TRBJ1-4; no firm D call. CDR1 is SGHAT, CDR2 FQNNGV, per germline. The CDR3 length is 19 residues. The V and J ends lost 0 bases and 7 bases respectively, with 24 bases between them. The CDR3 sequence: CASSLDRTARLRVREKLFF. CDR3 in DNA: TGTGCCAGCAGCTTAGATCGCACGGCCCGCTTACGAGTGCGTGAAAAACTGTTTTTT.

Details on this clonotype: A read error may produce the germline difference seen at one junction end. This rearrangement joins TRBV6-2 or TRBV6-3 to TRBJ2-4; D uncertain. The CDR3 contains 16 residues. CDR1 and CDR2 from the germline V gene are MNHEY and SVGEGT. The CDR3 sequence: CTSSLSGKLAKNIQYF. Written as DNA, the CDR3 is TGTACCAGCAGTCTAAGTGGAAAACTAGCCAAAAACATTCAGTACTTC.

This clonotype has only a few counts. CDR3 protein: CASSIRREGRGAKNIQYF. DNA for the CDR3: TGTGCCAGTAGTATCCGGCGGGAGGGCCGGGGAGCCAAAAACATTCAGTACTTC. The rearrangement joins TRBV19 to TRBJ2-4, with 9 nucleotides matching TRBD2. Germline assignment: CDR1 LNHDA and CDR2 SQIVND (reference sequence). The CDR3 runs 18 residues. V shed 3 bases and J 0 bases; nucleotides not matched to a gene: 9.

The V gene is TRBV3-1, the J gene TRBJ2-1; perhaps TRBD1 as D (6 bases). The CDR3 consists of 15 residues. In germline, CDR1 is LGHDT, CDR2 YNNKEL (reference sequence). Trimming left V 1 base short and J 10 bases short, with 17 bases between. The CDR3 region is CASSQGSAGAYEQFF. Here the CDR3 DNA reads TGTGCCAGCAGCCAAGGATCGGCAGGGGCCTACGAGCAGTTCTTC.

The rearrangement joins TRBV7-9 to TRBJ2-5; no clear D. Trimming removed 0 bases at V and 2 bases at J, with 13 bases between. Germline V CDR1 and CDR2: SEHNR, FQNEAQ (reference sequence). The CDR3 is 16 residues long. This chain's CDR3 is CASSLAGTSSQETQYF. The CDR3, as DNA: TGTGCCAGCAGCTTAGCGGGCACTTCGTCGCAAGAGACCCAGTACTTC.

This clonotype was seen only a few times. The chain carries TRBV20-1 and TRBJ2-7, with 8 bases that match TRBD2. The germline V gene encodes CDR1 DFQATT and CDR2 SNEGSKA (reference sequence). V gave up 4 bases and J gave up 7 bases; unmatched junction bases: 15. The CDR3 is made up of 15 amino acids. The CDR3 protein is CSAIDSGTTNNEQYF. The CDR3, as DNA: TGCAGTGCTATAGATAGCGGGACAACCAACAATGAGCAGTACTTC.

The sample holds a few counts of this clonotype. The J gene is TRBJ2-5, the V gene TRBV29-1, with 12 bases identical to TRBD2. The V gene's germline CDR1 is SQVTM and CDR2 ANQGSEA. This CDR3 has 15 amino acids. V was clipped by 6 bases and J by 11 bases; unmatched bases: 16. The CDR3 sequence: CSVHPGLAGPNEQYF. DNA for the CDR3: TGCAGCGTCCACCCAGGACTAGCGGGACCAAATGAGCAGTACTTC.

Concerning this clonotype: Just one base apart from a much larger clone, this may be a read error. The chain couples TRBV20-1 to TRBJ2-1, with 7 bases that match TRBD2. Germline loops: CDR1 DFQATT, CDR2 SNEGSKA (reference sequence). CDR3 length: 10 amino acids. CDR3 in amino acids: CVAGEETQFF. The CDR3 coding sequence is TGCGTCGCGGGGGAAGAGACCCAGTTCTTC.

This clonotype was counted only a few times. The gene calls are TRBV7-9 and TRBJ1-2; D remains unclear. Germline CDR1 SEHNR, CDR2 FQNEAQ (reference sequence). This CDR3 has 17 residues. With 7 bases removed from V and 5 bases from J, the gap between germline ends came to 26 bases. The CDR3 is CASTSREIGWSMYGYTF. The CDR3 nucleotides are TGTGCCAGCACCTCACGGGAGATAGGTTGGAGCATGTATGGCTACACCTTC.

In this sample, this clonotype turned up a few times. This sequence joins TRBV12-3 or TRBV12-4 and TRBJ1-3; tentative D call: TRBD1 (5 bases). Trimming removed 5 bases from V and 2 bases from J, with 13 bases in between. The CDR3 totals 15 residues. CDR3 residues: CASSLVAGTGNTIYF. The CDR3 coding sequence is TGTGCCAGCAGTCTCGTTGCAGGGACTGGAAACACCATATATTTT.

This clonotype has ten or more counts. The V call is TRBV29-1, the J call TRBJ1-2, with D uncertain. Trimming removed 4 bases at V and 4 bases at J, with 16 bases between. This CDR3 contains 14 residues. Per germline, CDR1 SQVTM and CDR2 ANQGSEA. CDR3 in amino acids: CSVGDGSGRYGYTF. The CDR3 DNA sequence: TGCAGCGTTGGGGATGGGAGCGGACGCTATGGCTACACCTTC.

The table lists this clonotype with a few counts. The chain employs TRBV24-1 and TRBJ2-2; D may be TRBD1 (6 bases). V lost 12 bases and J lost 0, with 13 bases in between. Germline CDR1 reads KGHDR; CDR2 reads SFDVKD. The CDR3 loop spans 14 amino acids. CDR3 coding DNA: TGTGCCGTCGACGGACAGCCGAACACCGGGGAGCTGTTTTTT. Residues: CAVDGQPNTGELFF.

J is TRBJ1-1 and V is TRBV4-1; 8 nucleotides agree with TRBD1. Germline CDR1 and CDR2: MGHRA and YSYEKL. V lost 3 bases, J lost 6 bases, and 9 bases stayed unmatched. The CDR3 extends over 15 amino acids. In DNA form, the CDR3 reads TGCGCCAGCAGCCAGCAGACAGGGGCATCGGCTGAAGCTTTCTTT. As protein: CASSQQTGASAEAFF.

Turning to this clonotype: The DNA is left out, because the CDR3 cannot be placed on it with certainty; the CDR3 is given as TCRdb lists it. J is TRBJ2-6 and V is TRBV5-6; the table's TRBD1 call for D was not verified on the DNA. Germline lookup yields CDR1 SGHDT and CDR2 YYEEEE. The CDR3 spans 18 residues, counting both ends. The CDR3 here is CASSFGQGTYSGANVPTF.

This clonotype was counted a few times. This chain joins TRBV29-1 and TRBJ2-3; 9 bases are a match to TRBD1. The germline CDR1 and CDR2 sequences are SQVTM and ANQGSEA. V gave up 6 bases and J gave up 8 bases; unmatched junction bases: 18. The CDR3 contains 16 residues. CDR3 in DNA: TGCAGCGTAGGCGGTACAACAGGGGGCTACAGAAGTACGCAGTATTTT. This sequence encodes CSVGGTTGGYRSTQYF.

This clonotype was seen a handful of times. This chain joins TRBV9 and TRBJ1-6; D is uncertain. The V gene's germline CDR1 is SGDLS and CDR2 YYNGEE. Trimming took 4 bases from V and 5 from J, leaving 10 bases between them. The length of the CDR3 is 14 residues. CDR3 loop: CASSPGVDNSPLHF. Written as DNA, the CDR3 is TGTGCCAGCAGCCCCGGGGTTGATAATTCACCCCTCCACTTT.

This chain connects TRBV20-1 to TRBJ1-2; D possibly corresponds to TRBD1 (5 bases). Germline assignment: CDR1 DFQATT and CDR2 SNEGSKA (reference sequence). The CDR3 runs to 12 residues. Deletions cut 5 bases from V and 7 bases from J, with 14 bases between. The CDR3 nucleotides are TGCAGTGCTCGTCCGGTGACAGCTGGCTACACCTTC. This codes for CSARPVTAGYTF.

This chain uses TRBV12-3 or TRBV12-4 with TRBJ1-1; 8 bases are shared with TRBD1. The CDR3 runs to 14 residues. V lost 5 bases to trimming and J lost 3 bases; unmatched junction nucleotides: 5. CDR3 in amino acids: CASSQQGGDTEAFF. In DNA, the CDR3 is TGTGCCAGCAGTCAACAGGGGGGGGACACTGAAGCTTTCTTT.

There are a few counts of this clonotype. V gene TRBV20-1 combines with J gene TRBJ1-5; D is uncertain. Trimming stripped 5 bases from V and 2 bases from J, with 10 bases between. There are 13 residues in the CDR3. Germline V gene data show CDR1 as DFQATT and CDR2 as SNEGSKA (reference sequence). CDR3 in amino acids: CSARPLGNQPQHF. CDR3 bases: TGCAGTGCTCGACCCCTTGGCAATCAGCCCCAGCATTTT.

A word on this clonotype: Germline and junction disagree at one end, which may indicate a read error. The chain links TRBV12-3 or TRBV12-4 to TRBJ1-4, with 11 bases that match TRBD1. The CDR3 runs to 16 residues. In DNA form, the CDR3 reads TGTGCCAGCAGCCTCGGACAGGGGGCTATCTGGGAAAAACGGTTTTTT. This sequence encodes CASSLGQGAIWEKRFF.